This TCR beta chain was sequenced for a study of cytomegalovirus exposure and HLA in healthy donors (dated 2017 in TCRdb). Regarding the study in general: In an earlier analysis of 587 of the donors, approximately 300 Gb of sequence data and some 120 million unique TCR beta sequences from roughly 200 million T cells were reported. Approximately 310 gigabases of sequencing data and approximately 80 million unique TCR sequences were included in an early release covering roughly 600 HLA-typed donors. Of the 300 to 500 genotyped donors, approximately 80% were placed in the genetic ancestry cluster associated with self-reported Caucasian donors. The study aimed to test whether signatures of past pathogen exposure could be identified by cataloging public T cell receptors. The study profiled the T cell repertoires of some 610 subjects by immunosequencing and related them to cytomegalovirus serostatus. In addition to the first cohort of 666 subjects, a separate validation cohort of under 150 different subjects was used. High-throughput TCR immunosequencing, statistical association of individual TCRs with disease status, and machine learning were combined to predict cytomegalovirus infection status. In a later analysis, previously published TCR beta repertoires from about 670 donors were re-analyzed and high-resolution HLA genotyping was added so that TCR occurrence patterns could be studied. The later analysis used no new phenotypic data to find candidate immune exposures, relying instead on TCR beta sequences and their occurrence across donors. An earlier analysis of several hundred of the donors used high-throughput TCR beta sequencing to judge whether each TCR beta V gene segment behaved as functional or pseudogenic. Alongside the repertoire data, information on donor age, sex, ethnicity and CMV serostatus was compiled. A later genetic analysis used genome-wide SNP genotypes for about 65% of the roughly 700 donors, treating that subset as a discovery cohort. All discovery cohort repertoires had been generated on a single sequencing platform. Both class I and class II loci were covered by HLA typing, at four-digit resolution. Typing coverage varied by locus: roughly 629-640 donors for A, B, C, DRB1 and DQB1; 500 to 550 for DQA1; about 590 for DPA1; roughly 450 for DPB1. Roughly five DR-DQ haplotypes were handled as single units for association and clustering, since linkage in the cohort was strong. Across about 370 genotyped donors of the cohort, an average of about 220,000 unique TCR beta nucleotide sequences per donor were sequenced, and roughly 18% of those sequences were non-productive. Results the study describes overall, beyond this receptor: Three of the identified cytomegalovirus-associated TCR beta chains were confirmed in vitro to be specific for cytomegalovirus antigens. A later genetic analysis associated a missense DCLRE1C variant with V-gene and J-gene trimming of TCR beta chains, and an independent cohort replicated the association. In both the original and validation cohorts, the classifier was reported to diagnose cytomegalovirus status with high specificity and sensitivity. In a later analysis, about 16,000 TCR beta sequences were associated with specific HLA alleles at a false discovery rate of 0.05. A later analysis found that most CMV-associated TCR beta chains appeared HLA-restricted, with HLA associations seemingly driven largely by CMV exposure. Some IMGT-functional V segments, including TRBV6-2 and TRBV6-3, could not be told apart with the 87-base-pair reads, so those segments were excluded. HLA typing was unavailable for some donors at each locus, so association tests used only the typed subset. Across donors, most TCR sequences were observed very rarely, whereas some public TCRs were present in many individuals. Compared with the approximately 700-donor mean, donors in an Asian-associated ancestry cluster had fewer N-insertions in productive TCRs, according to a later genetic analysis. In an earlier analysis of roughly 560 of the donors, most TCR beta V segments were observed in productive rearrangements about 90% or about 30% of the time, broadly matching IMGT annotations. Only TCR beta chains were sequenced in this cohort, and the absence of alpha or paired-chain data limited detectable features. In a later analysis, HLA-associated TCR beta chains were found to be more clonally expanded and to have lower generation probabilities than equally common non-associated chains. A later analysis reported that several top co-occurrence clusters appeared linked to parvovirus B19, influenza, CMV and Epstein-Barr virus. In the study, roughly 160 TCR beta chains were listed as associated with cytomegalovirus. When HLA alleles, especially DR and DQ, strongly co-occurred, attributing TCR associations to individual alleles was difficult. A further reported finding was that TCR beta sequences accurately predicted the HLA-A and HLA-B alleles for most subjects in the first cohort. A cluster of highly shared sequence variants was judged likely to represent a technical artifact of the sequencing pipeline. According to the authors, the approach could potentially be generalized to other disease states and immunological phenotypes. For the cohort, immune exposure information was limited to CMV serostatus. Presence/absence analyses assumed roughly uniform sequencing depth across donors, an assumption that may not hold. Linkage disequilibrium might explain the correlated functional status among segregating V segments, but an unknown experimental factor could not be ruled out. In a later analysis, the rate of TCR association differed among HLA loci, with DRB1 alleles having the most associated TCRs and HLA-C alleles having the fewest. About 17 rarely observed V segments, including chromosome 9 orphons, were excluded from the earlier analysis of about 600 of the donors because counts were too low.

As concerns this clone: No antigen is known for it. Qualities for individual bases were not recorded, and no much larger clone is one base off.

Library creation used the immunoSEQ multiplex PCR assay. For the multiplex PCR, a mixture combining 60 forward primers for TCR Vbeta segments and 13 reverse primers for TCR Jbeta segments was used. The CDR3 region of rearranged TCR beta genes was amplified from genomic DNA by a multiplex PCR assay. Amplified TCR beta libraries were sequenced as 87-base-pair reads on the Illumina HiSeq System. The authors' pipeline ran thus. In a later analysis, tens of millions of unique TCR beta chains were counted across the approximately 640 repertoires, and around 10 million of these chains were shared by at least two donors. Raw reads were error-corrected and collapsed into unique sequences by a nearest-neighbor algorithm in which closely related sequences were merged to remove PCR and sequencing errors. To assign V, D and J gene segments, CDR3 sequences were aligned to IMGT reference sequences. For a sequence to be retained, a match of at least six nucleotides to both a V gene segment and a J gene segment was required. A rearrangement was called productive if the CDR3 had no stop codons and remained in frame with V and J, and every other rearrangement was called non-productive. CDR3 was defined according to IMGT convention as the region running from the second conserved V-encoded cysteine to the conserved J-encoded phenylalanine. Sequences without an unambiguous match to a single V gene segment were excluded from the earlier analysis of almost 600 of the donors. An earlier analysis of a few hundred of the donors called V segments functional above 56.7% productive rearrangements and segregating when the between-donor standard deviation exceeded 5%. To diagnose cytomegalovirus status from the catalog of TCR beta chain sequences, a statistical classification framework was built. In a later analysis, V and J genes were assigned by comparing TCR nucleotide sequences against IMGT/GENE-DB human TR gene sequences. Using the TCRdist pipeline, a later analysis assigned CDR3 sequences along with most-parsimonious VDJ recombination scenarios. In a later analysis, each TCR beta chain was defined by its CDR3 amino acid sequence together with its V-gene family, and reads lacking a unique V-gene family were excluded. To address suspected cross-contamination and a sequencing artifact, a later analysis removed roughly 580 highly shared, low-generation-probability nucleotide sequences. In a later analysis, a clonal expansion index was calculated for each public chain from normalized within-repertoire ranks of inferred template counts. Generation probabilities in a later analysis came from a VDJ recombination model fitted to out-of-frame rearrangements, and those results were checked against IGoR. In a later analysis, hypergeometric tests were used to score TCR-TCR, TCR-HLA and TCR-CMV co-occurrence, with a repertoire-size bias correction applied to TCR pairs. To estimate false discovery rates, a later analysis permuted the HLA or CMV assignments 20 times. In a later analysis, co-occurring TCRs were grouped using DBSCAN, with TCRdist sequence similarity added in when clustering inside HLA-allele-positive subsets. Co-occurrence clustering excluded repertoires with fewer than 30,000 or more than 120,000 public chains, plus five with anomalous nucleotide sharing. TCRdb re-hosts the immuneACCESS table, in-frame sequences only. Its copies lack some clones; in the studies checked, an unresolved V gene accounts for under half of them, and the cause for the rest is not known. D and trimming were read from the DNA, whereas the V and J calls and clone size are those reported in that table. In this sample the table shows about 130,000 clones, around 80% of which occur a single time. The ten largest clones add up to more than 1% of the sample.

The CDR3 sequence holds 13 residues, the cysteine and phenylalanine included. Left in the record is the CDR3 DNA by itself, 39 bases read in frame from the first base. The germline V gene (reference sequence) provides CDR1 LNHDA and CDR2 SQIVND. The germline ends are 9 bases apart after V is trimmed by 6 bases and J by 1 base. The cohort was made up of 666 healthy bone marrow donors. At the time of sampling, every cohort member was nominally healthy, though immune exposures that went unrecorded were likely present. The donor was CMV seronegative and belonged to the group of roughly 330 seronegative cohort members. Each donor provided a peripheral blood sample, and peripheral blood mononuclear cells were used for TCR beta sequencing. Genomic DNA extraction from the blood cell samples was performed with the Qiagen DNeasy Blood Extraction Kit.

This receptor was identified in a female donor in good health and CMV-seronegative. The V and J genes are TRBV19 and TRBJ2-5; D gene: possibly TRBD2, on 5 matching bases. Sequencing was done on a sample of PBMCs. The CDR3 sequence is CASRMGSQETQYF. The sequenced DNA: TGTGCCAGTAGGATGGGGAGCCAAGAGACCCAGTACTTC. The reference TRBV19 and TRBJ2-5 proteins fill in what lies around the CDR3, so the full variable domain reads DGGITQSPKYLFRKEGQNVTLSCEQNLNHDAMYWYRQDPGQGLRLIYYSQIVNDFQKGDIAEGYSVSREKKESFPLTVTSAQKNPTAFYLCASRMGSQETQYFGPGTRLLVL.